The next 10 T cell receptor beta chains were all read from a single sample in a study of T-cell memory formation after mild COVID-19. One entry per CDR3 protein, called by TCRdb with MiXCR from the 5' RACE reads. The sample holds fewer than 650,000 distinct CDR3 sequences, roughly 17% seen once. Sequenced sample: PBMCs or a T cell subset sorted from them (not recorded which). These receptor sequences come from an adult woman who had mild COVID-19 (a few samples of this study predate the infection). Cell type and time point are not known.

The J gene is TRBJ2-1, the V gene TRBV5-6; D gene ambiguous. V was clipped by 1 base and J by 3 bases, with 11 bases between them. Germline CDR1 and CDR2: SGHDT and YYEEEE. There are 15 residues in the CDR3. As DNA, the CDR3 is TGTGCCAGCAGCTTGAGGACCACCCTCTACAATGAGCAGTTCTTC. Amino acids: CASSLRTTLYNEQFF. Filled out from reference TRBV5-6 and TRBJ2-1, the complete variable domain reads DAGVTQSPTHLIKTRGQQVTLRCSPKSGHDTVSWYQQALGQGPQFIFQYYEEEERQRGNFPDRFSGHQFPNYSSELNVNALLLGDSALYLCASSLRTTLYNEQFFGPGTRLTVL.

The chain employs TRBV7-8 and TRBJ2-3; TRBD2 matches at 14 bases. CDR3 length: 18 amino acids. The germline gives CDR1 SGHVS, CDR2 FQNEAQ. V was clipped by 1 base and J by 0 bases; unmatched bases: 3. The CDR3 DNA reads as TGTGCCAGCAGCTTAGAGGGACTAGCGGGGGCTAGCACAGATACGCAGTATTTT. Translation gives CASSLEGLAGASTDTQYF.

The J gene is TRBJ2-2, the V gene TRBV7-9; D is unclear. Trimming shortened V by 5 bases and J by 0 bases, and 7 bases separated the two germline ends. This CDR3 has 14 amino acids. Germline assignment: CDR1 SEHNR and CDR2 FQNEAQ (reference sequence). DNA for the CDR3: TGTGCCAGCAGCAGAAATGCGAACACCGGGGAGCTGTTTTTT. Its translation: CASSRNANTGELFF.

This clonotype was observed a handful of times. J is TRBJ2-5 and V is TRBV12-1. TRBV12-1 is an annotated pseudogene. CDR3 length: 15 residues. CDR3 sequence: CASSFVSFIQETQYF. CDR3 DNA sequence: TGTGCCAGCAGCTTTGTTAGCTTCATCCAAGAGACCCAGTACTTC.

This clonotype has only a few counts. The chain employs TRBV20-1 and TRBJ2-5; D ambiguous. Germline loops: CDR1 DFQATT, CDR2 SNEGSKA (reference sequence). With 3 bases removed from V and 3 bases from J, the gap between germline ends came to 11 bases. CDR3 length equals 13 residues. The CDR3 loop is CSARPHWEETQYF. The CDR3 nucleotides are TGCAGTGCTAGGCCCCACTGGGAAGAGACCCAGTACTTC.

This chain connects TRBV9 to TRBJ2-3; D may correspond to TRBD1 or TRBD2 (5 bases each). The V gene's germline CDR1 is SGDLS and CDR2 YYNGEE. This CDR3 comprises 16 residues. V was pared by 2 bases and J by 6 bases, with 19 bases between. CDR3 loop: CASSVIGTGNRDTQYF. CDR3 sequence (DNA): TGTGCCAGCAGCGTGATCGGGACGGGGAATCGTGATACGCAGTATTTT.

The table lists this clonotype with many counts. The chain carries TRBV10-3 and TRBJ1-3, with D perhaps matching TRBD1 (6 bases). Germline V gene sequence: CDR1 ENHRY, CDR2 SYGVKD. The CDR3 totals 17 residues. V was clipped by 6 bases and J by 0 bases, with 18 bases between them. CDR3 sequence reads: CAISGQTYGSSGNTIYF. CDR3 in DNA: TGTGCCATCAGCGGACAGACGTACGGCTCCTCTGGAAACACCATATATTTT.

This clonotype appeared many times. The chain uses TRBV25-1 and TRBJ2-1; 7 bases line up with TRBD2. The CDR3 runs 16 residues. Germline CDR1 and CDR2: MGHDK and SYGVNS. V dropped 4 bases and J dropped 8; count of bases not matched to a gene: 14. The CDR3 DNA sequence: TGTGCCAGCAGTGGACAATCGGGCGGGAGCAACGATGAGCAGTTCTTC. Its protein is CASSGQSGGSNDEQFF.

This clonotype has only a few counts. The rearrangement links TRBV24-1 to TRBJ1-2; D may be TRBD1 (5 bases). V lost 3 bases and J 4 bases, leaving 11 bases between the germline ends. CDR3 length: 14 residues. Germline CDR1 KGHDR, CDR2 SFDVKD. This CDR3 reads CATSDQAGPYGYTF. The CDR3 region has the DNA TGTGCCACCAGTGATCAAGCAGGGCCCTATGGCTACACCTTC.

With regard to this clonotype: The junction departs from germline at one end; a sequencing error may be responsible. J is TRBJ1-6 and V is TRBV5-1; D not certain. The length of the CDR3 is 16 residues. Germline loops: CDR1 SGHRS, CDR2 YFSETQ. CDR3 sequence (DNA): TGCGCCTGCAGCGGAGCAGGAAGCGGGGAAAATTCACCCCTCCACTTT. Protein sequence: CACSGAGSGENSPLHF.